The rows below give T cell receptor beta chains drawn from one sample of a study of beta chain features in type 1 diabetes. Assay used: immunoSEQ multiplex PCR; TCRdb lists only in-frame clones, some missing. The data hold about half a million clones, with about an eighth observed a single time. Sequenced sample: naive CD4+ T cells from blood. The origin of the receptors is a woman under 30 in good health. The CDR3 runs from the conserved cysteine through the conserved F or W. D genes are given only for firm matches. Part of the rows lack a size; the others show once, few, many or a class for expanded clones.

cdr3_nt: TGCGCCAGCAGCCATCAAAGGCGGGGGTCACCCCTCCACTTT; cdr3_aa: CASSHQRRGSPLHF; d_call: -; v_call: TRBV4-1; clone_size: few; j_call: TRBJ1-6
cdr3_nt: TGCAGTGCTCAGGAAGTCTATGGCTACACCTTC; cdr3_aa: CSAQEVYGYTF; d_call: -; v_call: TRBV20-1; clone_size: -; j_call: TRBJ1-2
cdr3_nt: TGTGCCAGCAGTGATTGGGGGAATCAGCCCCAGCATTTT; cdr3_aa: CASSDWGNQPQHF; d_call: -; v_call: TRBV25-1; clone_size: -; j_call: TRBJ1-5
cdr3_nt: TGTGCCAGCTCACCTGATGGCTACACCTTC; cdr3_aa: CASSPDGYTF; d_call: -; v_call: TRBV2; clone_size: -; j_call: TRBJ1-2
cdr3_nt: TGTGCCATCCGAGACATAGCCAAAAACATTCAGTACTTC; cdr3_aa: CAIRDIAKNIQYF; d_call: -; v_call: TRBV10-3; clone_size: -; j_call: TRBJ2-4
cdr3_nt: TGTGCCAGCAGCCAGGCGGGAAGGGAAGAGACCCAGTACTTC; cdr3_aa: CASSQAGREETQYF; d_call: -; v_call: TRBV14; clone_size: -; j_call: TRBJ2-5
cdr3_nt: TGTGCCAGCAGCGTAGAAGCGACACGTATTAATTCACCCCTCCACTTT; cdr3_aa: CASSVEATRINSPLHF; d_call: -; v_call: TRBV9; clone_size: -; j_call: TRBJ1-6
cdr3_nt: TGTGCCAGCAACCTGAGGGGGCAGGGTAATGAGCAGTTCTTC; cdr3_aa: CASNLRGQGNEQFF; d_call: TRBD1; v_call: TRBV7-9; clone_size: -; j_call: TRBJ2-1
cdr3_nt: TGTGCCAGCAGCTTAACGGGACTAGTAAGAGAGCAGTTCTTC; cdr3_aa: CASSLTGLVREQFF; d_call: TRBD2; v_call: TRBV7-3; clone_size: few; j_call: TRBJ2-1
cdr3_nt: TGCGCCAGCAGCCAAGATAGGGGCGGATCGGGCACAGATACGCAGTATTTT; cdr3_aa: CASSQDRGGSGTDTQYF; d_call: -; v_call: TRBV4-1; clone_size: -; j_call: TRBJ2-3
cdr3_nt: TGTGCCAGCAGTTCGCCGAACACTGAAGCTTTCTTT; cdr3_aa: CASSSPNTEAFF; d_call: -; v_call: TRBV27; clone_size: -; j_call: TRBJ1-1
cdr3_nt: TGTGCCTGGAGTGTACTATCAGGGGGCAATCAGCCCCAGCATTTT; cdr3_aa: CAWSVLSGGNQPQHF; d_call: -; v_call: TRBV30; clone_size: -; j_call: TRBJ1-5
cdr3_nt: TGTGCCAGCAGTGGCACTGAAGCTTTCTTT; cdr3_aa: CASSGTEAFF; d_call: -; v_call: TRBV28; clone_size: -; j_call: TRBJ1-1
cdr3_nt: TGTGCCAGCTCCCCCCTTCCGGCCAATGAGCAGTTCTTC; cdr3_aa: CASSPLPANEQFF; d_call: -; v_call: TRBV18; clone_size: few; j_call: TRBJ2-1
cdr3_nt: TGCAGCGTCGTCGTTACAGGGGCCGACACAGATACGCAGTATTTT; cdr3_aa: CSVVVTGADTDTQYF; d_call: TRBD1; v_call: TRBV29-1; clone_size: -; j_call: TRBJ2-3
cdr3_nt: TGTGCCAGCAGCTCGATGACACGTTTGAACACTGAAGCTTTCTTT; cdr3_aa: CASSSMTRLNTEAFF; d_call: -; v_call: TRBV7-2; clone_size: -; j_call: TRBJ1-1
cdr3_nt: TGTGCCAGCAGCCGCCCTGACACCATATATTTT; cdr3_aa: CASSRPDTIYF; d_call: -; v_call: TRBV4-2; clone_size: -; j_call: TRBJ1-3